The 7 T cell receptor beta chains in this list originate from one sample, sequenced in a study of response to subunit inactivated influenza vaccine. TCRdb passed the RT-PCR reads through MiXCR, listing each CDR3 protein once. The sample lists approximately 490,000 distinct CDR3 sequences; roughly 7.6% were seen once. This sample comprised PBMCs from blood, obtained around 25 months after vaccination. The source is a man between 50 and 69 years old who received an inactivated influenza vaccine.

The chain joins TRBV12-3 or TRBV12-4 to TRBJ2-2, with 12 bases aligning to TRBD2. V gave up 6 bases and J gave up 5 bases; unmatched junction bases: 4. The length of the CDR3 is 15 residues. The CDR3 sequence: CASSGLAGRTGELFF. The CDR3, as DNA: TGTGCCAGCAGCGGACTAGCGGGAAGAACCGGGGAGCTGTTTTTT.

In this sample, this clonotype turned up many times. This rearrangement joins TRBV11-3 to TRBJ2-7, with TRBD1 matching 7 bases. The CDR3 contains 18 residues. The trim removed 5 bases at V and 2 bases at J, leaving 18 bases unmatched. Per germline, CDR1 SGHNT and CDR2 YENEEA. The CDR3 is CASSRTGVLAPIPYEQYF. Written as DNA, the CDR3 is TGTGCCAGCAGCCGAACAGGGGTTCTGGCACCTATCCCCTACGAGCAGTACTTC.

This clonotype was detected only a few times. This CDR3 is CASSQLPTEQFF. The CDR3 DNA follows: TGCGCCAGCAGCCAACTACCTACTGAGCAGTTCTTC. The rearrangement joins TRBV5-1 to TRBJ2-1; D is undetermined. In germline, CDR1 is SGHRS, CDR2 YFSETQ. This CDR3 has 12 amino acids. With 4 bases removed from V and 9 bases from J, the gap between germline ends came to 11 bases.

This chain uses TRBV7-9 with TRBJ2-5; no clear D gene. Between the trimmed V and J ends, which lost 5 bases and 2 bases, there was a span of 12 bases. The CDR3 totals 14 residues. The germline V gene has CDR1 SEHNR and CDR2 FQNEAQ (reference sequence). The DNA for the CDR3 is TGTGCCAGCAGCATGGAAGGCGGACAAGAGACCCAGTACTTC. It specifies CASSMEGGQETQYF.

This clonotype was counted ten times or more. J is TRBJ2-7 and V is TRBV6-5; 10 positions match TRBD2. CDR1 is MNHEY, CDR2 SVGAGI, per germline. V dropped 2 bases and J dropped 2; count of bases not matched to a gene: 6. The CDR3 has 16 amino acids. The DNA of the CDR3 is TGTGCCAGCAGTTACGGGCTAGCGGGGGCCGCCTACGAGCAGTACTTC. Amino acid sequence: CASSYGLAGAAYEQYF.

This clonotype was seen repeatedly, ten times or more. The V gene is TRBV7-8, the J gene TRBJ2-2; tentative D call: TRBD2 (5 bases). This CDR3 is 17 amino acids long. V was shortened by 4 bases and J by 1 base, with 16 bases between the two germline ends. The germline V gene encodes CDR1 SGHVS and CDR2 FQNEAQ. CDR3 sequence: CASSWRLFGENTGELFF. The DNA for the CDR3 is TGTGCCAGCAGCTGGAGACTATTCGGCGAGAACACCGGGGAGCTGTTTTTT.

This clonotype has only a few counts. V is TRBV25-1 and J is TRBJ1-2; D is unresolved. The V end was cut by 4 bases, the J end by 8 bases, with 14 bases between. This CDR3 comprises 13 residues. Germline CDR1 MGHDK, CDR2 SYGVNS. The CDR3 coding sequence is TGTGCCAGCAGTGGATGGACGACACAAGGCTACACCTTC. It yields the protein CASSGWTTQGYTF.